This passage covers 13 T cell receptor beta chains from one sample sequenced in a study of shared clonotypes between healthy human individuals. Only in-frame clones appear in the TCRdb table, and some are missing; sequencing was by immunoSEQ multiplex PCR. The repertoire includes roughly 300,000 clones, more than 60% of them detected once, and under 11% sits in the top ten. Sequencing was done on a sample of memory CD4+ T cells sorted from blood. The subset: CD45RA-negative fraction. The receptors originated from a young man in good health.

The V gene is TRBV5-4, the J gene TRBJ2-5; 10 nucleotides match TRBD2. There are 15 residues in the CDR3. Germline assignment: CDR1 SGHNT and CDR2 YYREEE (reference sequence). V shed 4 bases, J shed 4 bases, and the junction held 7 bases outside the gene matches. CDR3: CASSRAGGPGETQYF. CDR3 in DNA: TGTGCCAGCAGCCGAGCGGGAGGGCCCGGAGAGACCCAGTACTTC.

Worth noting for this clone: Additional DNA sequences in this sample encode the identical CDR3. The chain is built from TRBV11-2 and TRBJ1-1; no clear D. This CDR3 has 13 residues. CDR1 SGHAT and CDR2 FQNNGV come from the germline V gene. Trimming removed 2 bases at V and 2 bases at J, with 6 bases between. This CDR3 is CASSLRANTEAFF. Written as DNA, the CDR3 is TGTGCCAGCAGCTTAAGGGCAAACACTGAAGCTTTCTTT. Full variable domain (missing parts from reference TRBV11-2 and TRBJ1-1): EAGVAQSPRYKIIEKRQSVAFWCNPISGHATLYWYQQILGQGPKLLIQFQNNGVVDDSQLPKDRFSAERLKGVDSTLKIQPAKLEDSAVYLCASSLRANTEAFFGQGTRLTVV.

In the case of this clone: This sample includes further DNA sequences coding for the same CDR3. The chain links TRBV18 to TRBJ2-1; 7 bases are a match to TRBD2. The CDR3 runs to 13 residues. CDR1 KGHSH and CDR2 LQKENI come from the germline V gene. Losses at the gene ends were 6 bases for V and 4 bases for J; bases not matched to a gene: 3. CDR3 coding DNA: TGTGCCAGCTCGGGAGGGGTATACAATGAGCAGTTCTTC. It yields the protein CASSGGVYNEQFF.

The chain joins TRBV2 to TRBJ1-5; perhaps TRBD1 as D (6 bases). The CDR3 spans 15 residues. V was pared by 3 bases and J by 7 bases, with 16 bases between. CDR1 and CDR2 (germline): SNHLY, FYNNEI. The CDR3 loop is CASSESRGLGQPQHF. The CDR3 DNA follows: TGTGCCAGCAGTGAGTCCAGGGGCCTTGGACAGCCCCAGCATTTT.

This rearrangement joins TRBV6-1 to TRBJ2-1, with 11 nucleotides matching TRBD2. Looked up from germline, CDR1 is MNHNS and CDR2 is SASEGT. Germline trimming cut 4 bases from V and 5 bases from J; bases unmatched to any gene: 7. The CDR3 totals 16 residues. The DNA for the CDR3 is TGTGCCAGCAGTGGCCGGACTAGCGGGTTTGACAATGAGCAGTTCTTC. It translates to CASSGRTSGFDNEQFF.

V gene TRBV19 combines with J gene TRBJ1-5; D is possibly TRBD1 (5 bases). CDR1 and CDR2 from the germline V gene are LNHDA and SQIVND (reference sequence). Trimming removed 5 bases at V and 4 bases at J, with 12 bases between. This CDR3 has 14 amino acids. In nucleotides, the CDR3 is TGTGCCAGTAGTGGCTTAGGGGTAAATCAGCCCCAGCATTTT. Protein product: CASSGLGVNQPQHF.

This clone was seen a few times. The sample carries other DNA sequences with the same CDR3. The J gene is TRBJ2-7, the V gene TRBV18; tentatively, D is TRBD1 (6 bases). Germline values: CDR1 KGHSH, CDR2 LQKENI. The length of the CDR3 is 15 residues. The V gene lost 6 bases and the J gene lost 3 bases, with 18 bases spanning the gap. The DNA for the CDR3 is TGTGCCAGCTCTCCGTCAGGGACACCTTACTACGAGCAGTACTTC. Translated, it gives CASSPSGTPYYEQYF.

The rearrangement links TRBV4-3 to TRBJ2-3; 12 bases fit TRBD2. The length of the CDR3 is 17 residues. CDR1 LGHNA and CDR2 YSLEER come from the germline V gene. V shed 0 bases, J shed 4 bases, and the junction held 5 bases outside the gene matches. The CDR3: CASSQDPSGRAADTQYF. In nucleotides, the CDR3 is TGCGCCAGCAGCCAAGACCCTAGCGGGAGGGCAGCAGATACGCAGTATTTT.

V is TRBV29-1 and J is TRBJ2-5; TRBD2 aligns across 12 bases. Germline loops: CDR1 SQVTM, CDR2 ANQGSEA. The CDR3 is 14 residues long. The V gene end was trimmed by 7 bases and the J gene end by 3 bases; junction bases not matched to a gene: 6. CDR3 protein: CSGTSGRTKETQYF. CDR3 in DNA: TGCAGCGGTACTAGCGGGAGGACGAAAGAGACCCAGTACTTC.

This chain links TRBV27 with TRBJ2-7; no clear D. The CDR3 extends over 15 amino acids. Trimming stripped 0 bases from V and 7 bases from J, with 16 bases between. CDR1 is MNHEY, CDR2 SMNVEV, per germline (reference sequence). In DNA form, the CDR3 reads TGTGCCAGCAGTTTATCACCCTGGGGATCGCGAGAGCAGTACTTC. As protein: CASSLSPWGSREQYF.

The chain uses TRBV18 and TRBJ2-1, with 8 nucleotides matching TRBD2. The CDR3 contains 15 residues. The V gene end was trimmed by 5 bases and the J gene end by 1 base; junction bases not matched to a gene: 4. Looked up from germline, CDR1 is KGHSH and CDR2 is LQKENI. In nucleotides, the CDR3 is TGTGCCAGCTCAGTGGGACTAGAATCCTACAATGAGCAGTTCTTC. This gives the protein CASSVGLESYNEQFF.

This clone turned up a few times. This rearrangement joins TRBV5-4 to TRBJ2-1; TRBD2 is a possible D gene (7 bases). Trimming cost V 4 bases and J 4 bases, with 18 bases left between them. This CDR3 contains 16 residues. Germline values: CDR1 SGHNT, CDR2 YYREEE (reference sequence). For the CDR3, the DNA is TGTGCCAGCAGCCCCAGTCGGGGGGACAAATACAATGAGCAGTTCTTC. Encoded protein: CASSPSRGDKYNEQFF.

A few counts support this clone. The genes are TRBV6-5 and TRBJ2-1; TRBD1 might be the D (6 bases). The CDR3 totals 13 residues. V lost 6 bases to trimming and J lost 7 bases, with 13 bases between them. From germline, CDR1 is MNHEY and CDR2 SVGAGI. This chain's CDR3 is CASSSQGRNEQFF. CDR3 DNA: TGTGCCAGCAGCTCACAGGGCCGGAATGAGCAGTTCTTC.